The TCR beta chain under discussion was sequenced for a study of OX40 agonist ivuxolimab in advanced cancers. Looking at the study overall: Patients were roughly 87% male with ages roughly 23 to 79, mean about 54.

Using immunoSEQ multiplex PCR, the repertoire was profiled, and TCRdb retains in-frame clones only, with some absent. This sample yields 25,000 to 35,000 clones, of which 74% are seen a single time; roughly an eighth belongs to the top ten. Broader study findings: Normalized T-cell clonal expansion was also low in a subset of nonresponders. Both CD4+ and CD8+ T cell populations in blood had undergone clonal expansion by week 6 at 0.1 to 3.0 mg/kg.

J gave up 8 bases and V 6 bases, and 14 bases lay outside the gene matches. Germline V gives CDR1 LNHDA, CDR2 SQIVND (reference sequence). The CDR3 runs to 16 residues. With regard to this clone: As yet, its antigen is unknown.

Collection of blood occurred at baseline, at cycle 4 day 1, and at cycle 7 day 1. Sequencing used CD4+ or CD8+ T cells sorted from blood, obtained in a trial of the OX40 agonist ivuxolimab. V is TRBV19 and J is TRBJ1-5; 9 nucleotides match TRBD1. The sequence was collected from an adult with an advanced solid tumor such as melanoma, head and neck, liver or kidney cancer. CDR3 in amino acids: CASRITGGSLREPQHF. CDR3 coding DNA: TGTGCCAGTAGGATAACAGGGGGCTCCCTTAGGGAGCCCCAGCATTTT.